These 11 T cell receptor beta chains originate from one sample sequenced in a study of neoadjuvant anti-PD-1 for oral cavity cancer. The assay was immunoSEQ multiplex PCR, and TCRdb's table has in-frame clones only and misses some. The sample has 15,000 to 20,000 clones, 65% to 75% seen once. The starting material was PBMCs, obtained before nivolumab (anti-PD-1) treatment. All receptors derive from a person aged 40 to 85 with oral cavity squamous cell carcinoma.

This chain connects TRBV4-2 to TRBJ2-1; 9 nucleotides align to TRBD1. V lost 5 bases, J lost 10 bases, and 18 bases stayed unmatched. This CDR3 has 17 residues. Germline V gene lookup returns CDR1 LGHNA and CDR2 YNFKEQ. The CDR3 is CASSALTPTGGDEEQFF. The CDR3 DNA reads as TGTGCCAGCAGCGCTCTGACACCGACAGGGGGTGATGAGGAGCAGTTCTTC.

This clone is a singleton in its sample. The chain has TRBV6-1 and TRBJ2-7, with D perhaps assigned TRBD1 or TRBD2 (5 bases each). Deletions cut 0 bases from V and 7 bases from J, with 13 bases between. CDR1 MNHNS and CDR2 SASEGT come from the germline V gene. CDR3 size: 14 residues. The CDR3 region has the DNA TGTGCCAGCAGTGAAGCGAACACGGGACGAGAGCAGTACTTC. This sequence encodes CASSEANTGREQYF.

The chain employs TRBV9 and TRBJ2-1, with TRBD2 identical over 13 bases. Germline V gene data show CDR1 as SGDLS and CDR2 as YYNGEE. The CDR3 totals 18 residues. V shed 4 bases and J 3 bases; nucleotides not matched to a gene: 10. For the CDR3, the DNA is TGTGCCAGCAGCCCCCGGACTAGCGGGAGTGGAAGCTACAATGAGCAGTTCTTC. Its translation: CASSPRTSGSGSYNEQFF.

The CDR3 DNA sequence: TGTGCCAGCCTTCATACAGGGGGAGGAATCGGGTCCTACGAGCAGTACTTC. Translating it yields CASLHTGGGIGSYEQYF. The chain links TRBV28 to TRBJ2-7, with 8 nucleotides matching TRBD1. CDR3 size: 17 residues. Germline-derived CDR1 and CDR2 are MDHEN and SYDVKM. V shed 8 bases and J 1 base; nucleotides not matched to a gene: 16. Variable domain in full (rest from reference TRBV28 and TRBJ2-7): DVKVTQSSRYLVKRTGEKVFLECVQDMDHENMFWYRQDPGLGLRLIYFSYDVKMKEKGDIPEGYSVSREKKERFSLILESASTNQTSMYLCASLHTGGGIGSYEQYFGPGTRLTVT.

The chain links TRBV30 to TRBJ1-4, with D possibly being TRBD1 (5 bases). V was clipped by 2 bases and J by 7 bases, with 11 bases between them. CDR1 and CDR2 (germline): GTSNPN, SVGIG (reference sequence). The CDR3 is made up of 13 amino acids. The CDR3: CAWSSQGTEKLFF. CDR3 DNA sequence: TGTGCCTGGAGTTCGCAGGGTACTGAAAAACTGTTTTTT.

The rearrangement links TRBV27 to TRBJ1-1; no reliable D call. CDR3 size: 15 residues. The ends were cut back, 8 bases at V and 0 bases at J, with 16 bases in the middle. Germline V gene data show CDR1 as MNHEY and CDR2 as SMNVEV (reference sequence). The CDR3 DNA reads TGTGCCAGCCGCCAGCTGGCAACTATGAACACTGAAGCTTTCTTT. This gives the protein CASRQLATMNTEAFF.

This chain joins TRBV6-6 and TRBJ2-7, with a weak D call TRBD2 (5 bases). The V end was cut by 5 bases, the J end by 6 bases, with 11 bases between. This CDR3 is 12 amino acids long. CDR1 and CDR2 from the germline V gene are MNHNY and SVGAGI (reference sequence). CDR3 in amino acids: CASSPPEAEQYF. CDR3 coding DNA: TGTGCCAGCAGTCCCCCGGAGGCCGAGCAGTACTTC.

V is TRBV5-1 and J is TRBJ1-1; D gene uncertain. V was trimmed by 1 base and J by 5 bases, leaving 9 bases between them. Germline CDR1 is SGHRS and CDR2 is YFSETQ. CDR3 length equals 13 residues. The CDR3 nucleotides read TGCGCCAGCAGCTTGATGGAGCGAACTGAAGCTTTCTTT. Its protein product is CASSLMERTEAFF.

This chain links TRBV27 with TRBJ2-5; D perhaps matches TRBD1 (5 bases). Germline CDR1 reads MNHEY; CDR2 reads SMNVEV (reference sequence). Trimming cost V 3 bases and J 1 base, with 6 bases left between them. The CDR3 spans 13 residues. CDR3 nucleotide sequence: TGTGCCAGCAGTTTTCAGGGCCAAGAGACCCAGTACTTC. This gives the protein CASSFQGQETQYF.

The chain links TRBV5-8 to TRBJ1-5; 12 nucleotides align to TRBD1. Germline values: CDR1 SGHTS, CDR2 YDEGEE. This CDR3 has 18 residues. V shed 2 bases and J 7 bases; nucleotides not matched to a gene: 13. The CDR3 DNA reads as TGTGCCAGCAGCTTTCTTGCAGGGGGACAGGGGGCGGAACAGCCCCAGCATTTT. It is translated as CASSFLAGGQGAEQPQHF. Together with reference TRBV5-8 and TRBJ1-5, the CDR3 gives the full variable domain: EAGVTQSPTHLIKTRGQQATLRCSPISGHTSVYWYQQALGLGLQFLLWYDEGEERNRGNFPPRFSGRQFPNYSSELNVNALELEDSALYLCASSFLAGGQGAEQPQHFGDGTRLSIL.

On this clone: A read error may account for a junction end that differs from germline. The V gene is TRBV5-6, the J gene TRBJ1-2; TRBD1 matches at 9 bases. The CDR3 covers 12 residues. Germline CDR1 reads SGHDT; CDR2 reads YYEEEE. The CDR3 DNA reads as TGTGCCAGCAGCCCCCGGGACAGGGCCCACTCCTTC. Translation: CASSPRDRAHSF.